This T cell receptor beta chain was observed in a study of shared T cell receptors in the human thymus. The CDR3 loop spans 11 amino acids. From germline, CDR1 is MDHEN and CDR2 SYDVKM. The V end lost 4 bases, the J end lost 3 bases, and 3 bases lay between the germline ends. Sequencing was performed with immunoSEQ multiplex PCR; in TCRdb, only in-frame clones are kept and a portion is missing. The table lists 500,000 to 850,000 clones, around 87% of them singletons. Another study also made use of these data, one on human thymus T cells. This second study notes: Donation was from healthy Finnish infants who were having corrective surgery that addressed congenital heart defects.

What was sequenced was thymocytes. The source of this sequence is a boy younger than two with a congenital heart defect. This rearrangement joins TRBV28 to TRBJ1-2; D ambiguous. The CDR3 DNA is TGTGCCAGCAGTTCCGACTATGGCTACACCTTC. Encoded protein: CASSSDYGYTF.